The TCR beta chain under discussion was sequenced for a study of blood T cell repertoires in COVID-19 (dated by TCRdb to the early 2020s). About the full investigation: The collaborator samples originated in the United States, Italy and Spain and spanned the acute and convalescent phases of COVID-19. Samples were obtained from the ongoing ImmuneRACE study (first 160 participants) and from 1,000 to 1,500 subjects provided by 6 global collaborators. Subjects who had been exposed to COVID-19, were actively infected with it, or had recovered from it provided the deeply sampled blood TCRbeta repertoires that made up the dataset. A de-identified subject ID, COVID-19 status, age in years and sex were almost always included in the sample metadata. The prospective study material was composed of cDNA or gDNA derived from T cells, B-cell-depleted T cells, or PBMCs. The repertoires were released in a freely available public database meant as a resource for research on the immune response to SARS-CoV-2. Where available, HLA class I and class II types were taken from metadata supplied by the sample provider and were not determined by assay-based typing. Results the study describes overall, beyond this receptor: Clinical and demographic metadata were provided uncurated, with the amount varying by source and participant.

TCRbeta CDR3 regions were amplified from genomic DNA using the immunoSEQ Assay, a bias-controlled multiplex PCR. Processing in the source paper ran as follows. The number of nucleated cells in each sample was estimated from the amplification of reference gene primers within the assay. Sequence reads were collapsed and filtered to measure the absolute abundance of every unique TCRbeta CDR3 rearrangement. Productive Simpson clonality was computed per sample as the square root of Simpson's diversity index over productive rearrangements. TCRdb's version of the immuneACCESS table is confined to in-frame rearrangements and falls short of the full clone set. An unresolved V gene accounts for under half of the shortfall where checked; the remainder is of unknown origin. That table furnishes V, J and clone size, whereas the DNA furnished D and trimming. The sample table lists about 300,000 clones, just over 85% of them with a count of one. About 4.2% of the sample lies in the top ten.

Participants in the prospective study were enrolled through a virtual design, were aged roughly 18 to 100 years, and lived in roughly 24 United States geographic areas. In the prospective study, participants were assigned to cohorts based on the clinical history participants reported in a screening survey and a study questionnaire. Recovered participants in ImmuneRACE Cohort 3 were defined as having two consecutive negative NP/OP PCR tests, clearance from a healthcare professional, or resolution of symptoms. Each participant in the prospective study had whole blood, serum and a nasopharyngeal or oropharyngeal swab collected by mobile phlebotomists. Participants in the prospective study had the option to provide additional blood draws and questionnaires over an approximately 2-month period. Blood samples from the prospective study were shipped frozen or at room temperature prior to DNA extraction.

Worth noting for this clone: No cognate antigen has been identified for it. No much larger clone exists at a distance of one base, and base qualities are not known.

Reading the germline V gene gives CDR1 MGHRA and CDR2 YSYEKL. Here V drops 0 bases and J drops 5 bases, and the junction holds 0 bases not matched to any gene. The CDR3 runs 15 amino acids, cysteine and phenylalanine included. Only CDR3 DNA is held: 45 bases, read in frame from base 1. This receptor was obtained from a young man who had recovered from COVID-19. The chain is encoded by TRBV4-1 joined to TRBJ1-4, with 10 bases matching TRBD1. Sequenced: PBMCs or T cells enriched from blood (not recorded which). Here the CDR3 is given as CASSQEGQGNEKLFF. The DNA sequence reads TGCGCCAGCAGCCAAGAGGGACAGGGGAATGAAAAACTGTTTTTT.